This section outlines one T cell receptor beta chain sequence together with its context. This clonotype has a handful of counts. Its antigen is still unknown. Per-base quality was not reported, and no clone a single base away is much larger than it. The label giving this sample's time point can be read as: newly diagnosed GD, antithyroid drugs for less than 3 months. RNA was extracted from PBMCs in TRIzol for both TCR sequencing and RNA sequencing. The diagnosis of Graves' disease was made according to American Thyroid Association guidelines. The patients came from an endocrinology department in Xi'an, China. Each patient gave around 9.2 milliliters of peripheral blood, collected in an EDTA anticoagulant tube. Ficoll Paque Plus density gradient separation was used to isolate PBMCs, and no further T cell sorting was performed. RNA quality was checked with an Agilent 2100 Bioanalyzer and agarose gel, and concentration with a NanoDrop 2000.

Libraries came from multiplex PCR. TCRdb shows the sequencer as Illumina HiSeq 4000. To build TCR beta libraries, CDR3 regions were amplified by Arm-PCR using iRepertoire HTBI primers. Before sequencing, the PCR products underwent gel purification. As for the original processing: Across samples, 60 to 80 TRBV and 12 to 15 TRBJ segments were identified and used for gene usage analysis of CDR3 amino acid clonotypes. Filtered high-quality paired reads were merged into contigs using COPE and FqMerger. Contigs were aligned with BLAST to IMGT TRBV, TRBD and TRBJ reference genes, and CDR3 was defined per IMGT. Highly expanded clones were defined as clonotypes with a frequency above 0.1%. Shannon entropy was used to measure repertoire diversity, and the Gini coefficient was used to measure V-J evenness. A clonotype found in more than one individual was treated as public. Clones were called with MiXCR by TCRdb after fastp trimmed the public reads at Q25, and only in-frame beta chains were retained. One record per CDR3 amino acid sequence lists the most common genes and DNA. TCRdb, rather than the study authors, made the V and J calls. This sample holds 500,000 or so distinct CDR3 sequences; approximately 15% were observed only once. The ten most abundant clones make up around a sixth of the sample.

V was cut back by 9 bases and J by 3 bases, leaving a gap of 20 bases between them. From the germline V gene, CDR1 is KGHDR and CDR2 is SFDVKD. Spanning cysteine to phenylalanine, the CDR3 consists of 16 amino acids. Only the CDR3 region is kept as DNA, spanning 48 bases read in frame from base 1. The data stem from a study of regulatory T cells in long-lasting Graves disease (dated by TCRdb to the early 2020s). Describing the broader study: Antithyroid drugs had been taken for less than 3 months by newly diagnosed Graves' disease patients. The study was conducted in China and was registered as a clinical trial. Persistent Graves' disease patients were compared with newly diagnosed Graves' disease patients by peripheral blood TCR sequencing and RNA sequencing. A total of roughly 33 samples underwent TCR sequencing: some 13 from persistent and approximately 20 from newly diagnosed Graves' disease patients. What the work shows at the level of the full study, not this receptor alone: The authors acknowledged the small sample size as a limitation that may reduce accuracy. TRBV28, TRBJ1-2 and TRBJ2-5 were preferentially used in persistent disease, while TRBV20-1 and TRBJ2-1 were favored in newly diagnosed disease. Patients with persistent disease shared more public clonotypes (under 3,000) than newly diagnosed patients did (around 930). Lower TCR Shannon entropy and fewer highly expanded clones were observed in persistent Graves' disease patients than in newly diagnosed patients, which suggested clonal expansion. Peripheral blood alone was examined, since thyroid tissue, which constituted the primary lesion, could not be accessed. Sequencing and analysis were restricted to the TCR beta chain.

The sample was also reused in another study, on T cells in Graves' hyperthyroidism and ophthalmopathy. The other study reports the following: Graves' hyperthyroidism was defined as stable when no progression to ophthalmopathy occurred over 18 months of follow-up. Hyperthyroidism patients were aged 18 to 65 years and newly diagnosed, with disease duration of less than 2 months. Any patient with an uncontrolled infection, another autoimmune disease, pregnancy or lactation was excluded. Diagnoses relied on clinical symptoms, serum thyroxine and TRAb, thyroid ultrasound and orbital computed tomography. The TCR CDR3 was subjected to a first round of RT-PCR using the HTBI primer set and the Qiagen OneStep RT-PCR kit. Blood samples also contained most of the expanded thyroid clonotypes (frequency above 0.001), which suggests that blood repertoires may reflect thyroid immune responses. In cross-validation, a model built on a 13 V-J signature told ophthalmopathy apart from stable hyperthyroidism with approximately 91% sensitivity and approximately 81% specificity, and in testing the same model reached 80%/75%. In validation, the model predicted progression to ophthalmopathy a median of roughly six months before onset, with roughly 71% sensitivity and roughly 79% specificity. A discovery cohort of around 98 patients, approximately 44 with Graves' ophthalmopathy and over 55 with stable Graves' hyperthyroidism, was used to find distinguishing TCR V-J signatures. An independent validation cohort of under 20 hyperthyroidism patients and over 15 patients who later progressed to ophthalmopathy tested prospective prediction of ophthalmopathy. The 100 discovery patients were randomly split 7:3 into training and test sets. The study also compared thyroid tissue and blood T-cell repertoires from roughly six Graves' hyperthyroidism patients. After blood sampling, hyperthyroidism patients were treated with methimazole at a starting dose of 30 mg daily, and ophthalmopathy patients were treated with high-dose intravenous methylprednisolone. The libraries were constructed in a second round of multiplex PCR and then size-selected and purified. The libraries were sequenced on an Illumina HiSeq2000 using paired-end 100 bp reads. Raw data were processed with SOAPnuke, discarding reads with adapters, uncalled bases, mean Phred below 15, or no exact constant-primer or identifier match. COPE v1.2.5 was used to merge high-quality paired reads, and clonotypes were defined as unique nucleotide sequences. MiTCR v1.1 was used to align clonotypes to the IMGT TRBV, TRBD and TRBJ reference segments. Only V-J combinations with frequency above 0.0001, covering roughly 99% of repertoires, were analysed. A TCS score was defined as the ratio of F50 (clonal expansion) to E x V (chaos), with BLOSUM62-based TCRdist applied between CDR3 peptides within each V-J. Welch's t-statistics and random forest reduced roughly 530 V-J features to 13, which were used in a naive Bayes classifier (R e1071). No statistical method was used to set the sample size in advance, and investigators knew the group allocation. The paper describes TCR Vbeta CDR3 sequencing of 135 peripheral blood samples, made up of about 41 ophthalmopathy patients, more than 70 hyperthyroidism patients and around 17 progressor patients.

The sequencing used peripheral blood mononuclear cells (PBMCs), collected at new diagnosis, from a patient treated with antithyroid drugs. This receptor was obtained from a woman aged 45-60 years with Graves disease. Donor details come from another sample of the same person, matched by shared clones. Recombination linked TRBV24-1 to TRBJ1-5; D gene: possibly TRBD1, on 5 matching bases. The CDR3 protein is CATSGGDPPDNQPQHF. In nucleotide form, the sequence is TGTGCCACCTCCGGCGGGGACCCCCCAGACAATCAGCCCCAGCATTTT.